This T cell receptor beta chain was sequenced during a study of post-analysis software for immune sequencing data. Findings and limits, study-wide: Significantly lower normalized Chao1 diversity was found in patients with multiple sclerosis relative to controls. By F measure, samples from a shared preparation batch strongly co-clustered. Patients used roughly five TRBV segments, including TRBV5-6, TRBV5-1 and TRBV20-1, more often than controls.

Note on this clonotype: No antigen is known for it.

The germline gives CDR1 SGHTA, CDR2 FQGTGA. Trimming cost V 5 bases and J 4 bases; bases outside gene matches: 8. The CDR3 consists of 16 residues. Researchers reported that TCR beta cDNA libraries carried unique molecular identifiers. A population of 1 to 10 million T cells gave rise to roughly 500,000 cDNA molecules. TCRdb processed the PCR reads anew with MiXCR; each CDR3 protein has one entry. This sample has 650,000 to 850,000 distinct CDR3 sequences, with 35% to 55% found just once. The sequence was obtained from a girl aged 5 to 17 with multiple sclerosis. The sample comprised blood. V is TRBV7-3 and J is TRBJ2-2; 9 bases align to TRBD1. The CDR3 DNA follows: TGTGCCAGCAGCCCCCGGGACAGGGCCTTCACCGGGGAGCTGTTTTTT. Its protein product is CASSPRDRAFTGELFF.